The 21 T cell receptor beta chains below were found in one sample sequenced in a study of T cells in Graves' hyperthyroidism and ophthalmopathy. Researchers amplified the TCR beta CDR3 regions from RNA transcripts. A set of HTBI primers served as the primers for a first-round RT-PCR of the TCR CDR3. TCRdb fed the multiplex PCR reads into MiXCR, producing one record per CDR3 protein. The table records some 490,000 distinct CDR3 sequences, 22% of them present only once. Sequencing was performed on blood. The source is a woman in her 70s with Graves' ophthalmopathy.

J is TRBJ2-1 and V is TRBV20-1; 12 bases agree with TRBD2. This CDR3 has 15 amino acids. Germline V gene data show CDR1 as DFQATT and CDR2 as SNEGSKA (reference sequence). The junction had 8 bases not matched to a gene; V was cut back by 5 bases and J by 6 bases. CDR3 in amino acids: CSAGFPGLAGNEQFF. The CDR3 bases are TGCAGTGCTGGATTTCCGGGACTAGCGGGCAATGAGCAGTTCTTC.

The chain couples TRBV2 to TRBJ1-4; D unresolved. Trimming cost V 5 bases and J 2 bases, with 12 bases left between them. Germline V gene sequence: CDR1 SNHLY, CDR2 FYNNEI. This CDR3 contains 15 residues. The CDR3 protein is CASSQWMGTNEKLFF. For the CDR3, the DNA is TGTGCCAGCAGTCAGTGGATGGGGACTAATGAAAAACTGTTTTTT. The variable domain in full, completed from reference TRBV2 and TRBJ1-4, reads EPEVTQTPSHQVTQMGQEVILRCVPISNHLYFYWYRQILGQKVEFLVSFYNNEISEKSEIFDDQFSVERPDGSNFTLKIRSTKLEDSAMYFCASSQWMGTNEKLFFGSGTQLSVL.

The table lists this clonotype with a few counts. The chain uses TRBV7-2 and TRBJ2-7; weak D call: TRBD2 (6 bases). V was pared by 2 bases and J by 4 bases, with 15 bases between. CDR1 SGHTA and CDR2 FQGNSA come from the germline V gene. The length of the CDR3 is 15 residues. Here the CDR3 reads CASSLRLFRGYEQYF. The CDR3 coding sequence is TGTGCCAGCAGCTTACGATTGTTCCGGGGGTACGAGCAGTACTTC.

This clonotype was seen repeatedly, ten times or more. V and J are TRBV7-2 and TRBJ2-1; D is unresolved. Germline assignment: CDR1 SGHTA and CDR2 FQGNSA. Trimming removed 5 bases at V and 6 bases at J, with 11 bases between. This CDR3 contains 13 residues. CDR3 in amino acids: CASSHSRGNEQFF. In nucleotides, the CDR3 is TGTGCCAGCAGCCATTCTAGAGGCAATGAGCAGTTCTTC.

This chain links TRBV10-3 with TRBJ2-3, with D possibly matching TRBD1 (6 bases). Germline assignment: CDR1 ENHRY and CDR2 SYGVKD. V was shortened by 6 bases and J by 3 bases, with 10 bases between the two germline ends. CDR3 length equals 13 residues. CDR3 protein: CAIRHRETDTQYF. The CDR3 coding sequence is TGTGCCATCAGACACAGGGAAACAGATACGCAGTATTTT.

The chain links TRBV28 to TRBJ1-2; a possible D gene is TRBD1 (5 bases). The CDR3 extends over 13 amino acids. Germline-derived CDR1 and CDR2 are MDHEN and SYDVKM. Trimming stripped 4 bases from V and 6 bases from J, with 12 bases between. CDR3: CASSSRGMNGYTF. CDR3 DNA: TGTGCCAGCAGTTCGCGGGGGATGAATGGCTACACCTTC.

This clonotype was seen many times. The chain uses TRBV2 and TRBJ2-1; 7 bases fit TRBD2. Germline CDR1 is SNHLY and CDR2 is FYNNEI. This CDR3 contains 15 residues. The ends lost 6 bases at V and 6 bases at J; junction bases unmatched: 11. The CDR3 is CASSPGLVWGNEQFF. As DNA, the CDR3 is TGTGCCAGCAGCCCTGGACTAGTATGGGGCAATGAGCAGTTCTTC.

This clonotype came up a few times. The CDR3 DNA sequence: TGTGCCAGCAGTGAGGGGGAACGGACCTATAATTCACCCCTCCACTTT. This encodes CASSEGERTYNSPLHF. V and J are TRBV6-1 and TRBJ1-6, with D possibly TRBD1 on 5 matching bases. V was trimmed by 3 bases and J by 2 bases, leaving 11 bases between them. CDR1 is MNHNS, CDR2 SASEGT, per germline. The CDR3 is made up of 16 amino acids.

This clonotype occurred once. V usage is TRBV10-2 and J usage is TRBJ2-1; TRBD1 is a possible D gene (5 bases). This CDR3 has 14 residues. The germline gives CDR1 WSHSY, CDR2 SAAADI. Trimming removed 0 bases from V and 4 bases from J, with 7 bases in between. This chain's CDR3 is CASSESKGYNEQFF. The DNA of the CDR3 is TGCGCCAGCAGTGAGTCGAAGGGGTACAATGAGCAGTTCTTC.

CDR3 sequence: CSARTSGTGPSPLHF. The CDR3 DNA reads as TGCAGTGCTAGAACCTCCGGGACAGGGCCTTCACCCCTCCACTTT. The chain combines TRBV20-1 with TRBJ1-6, with TRBD1 matching over 9 bases. Germline-derived CDR1 and CDR2 are DFQATT and SNEGSKA (reference sequence). The ends lost 2 bases at V and 9 bases at J; junction bases unmatched: 8. The CDR3 sequence is 15 residues long.

The sample holds many counts of this clonotype. The V gene is TRBV2, the J gene TRBJ2-7, with a tentative D call TRBD2 (5 bases). In germline, CDR1 is SNHLY, CDR2 FYNNEI. V was trimmed by 1 base and J by 3 bases, leaving 13 bases between them. This CDR3 has 15 amino acids. This CDR3 reads CASSEGSGRLYEQYF. In DNA form, the CDR3 reads TGTGCCAGCAGTGAAGGCAGCGGCAGACTCTACGAGCAGTACTTC.

The chain couples TRBV5-1 to TRBJ2-2; D is uncertain. Germline lookup yields CDR1 SGHRS and CDR2 YFSETQ. V lost 6 bases and J 1 base, leaving 13 bases between the germline ends. The CDR3 is 15 residues long. CDR3 nucleotides: TGCGCCAGCATACTCGCCCCGCAGAACACCGGGGAGCTGTTTTTT. Translated, it gives CASILAPQNTGELFF.

The J gene is TRBJ2-2, the V gene TRBV27; D call uncertain. V was cut by 7 bases and J by 5 bases, with 11 bases left in between. The V gene's germline CDR1 is MNHEY and CDR2 SMNVEV (reference sequence). The CDR3 is 13 amino acids. The CDR3 DNA is TGTGCCAGCAATTTTGGGCTAACCGGGGAGCTGTTTTTT. It codes for CASNFGLTGELFF.

This clonotype has ten or more counts. The chain has TRBV2 and TRBJ2-1; TRBD1 matches 12 bases. CDR3 length: 16 residues. Trimming at V came to 8 bases and at J to 10 bases, leaving 15 bases not matched to a gene. Germline V gene sequence: CDR1 SNHLY, CDR2 FYNNEI. CDR3 sequence reads: CASPRDRGRRREEQFF. The CDR3 coding sequence is TGTGCCAGCCCCCGGGACAGGGGGCGAAGGAGAGAGGAGCAGTTCTTC.

This clonotype was seen more than once but under ten times. The chain recombines TRBV9 with TRBJ1-1; unclear D gene. CDR1 is SGDLS and CDR2 is YYNGEE in the germline V gene. CDR3 size: 17 residues. V was clipped by 0 bases and J by 0 bases, with 15 bases between them. The CDR3 DNA is TGTGCCAGCAGCGTAGGAGGTGAGGTGGGATTGAACACTGAAGCTTTCTTT. This encodes CASSVGGEVGLNTEAFF.

V and J are TRBV20-1 and TRBJ1-2, with D possibly matching TRBD1 (6 bases). There are 14 residues in the CDR3. CDR1 and CDR2 (germline): DFQATT, SNEGSKA (reference sequence). The ends were cut back, 3 bases at V and 6 bases at J, with 17 bases in the middle. CDR3 nucleotides: TGCAGTGCTAGGGCCTTTGGGGGGCTAGATGGCTACACCTTC. Translation gives CSARAFGGLDGYTF.

The genes are TRBV9 and TRBJ2-1, with no clear D. The CDR3 is 15 residues long. Germline V CDR1 and CDR2: SGDLS, YYNGEE. V lost 0 bases, J lost 2 bases, and 9 bases lay in between. CDR3 DNA: TGTGCCAGCAGCGTAGTTAGCCACCCCTACAATGAGCAGTTCTTC. Translated: CASSVVSHPYNEQFF.

This clonotype occurred a few times. The chain employs TRBV6-1 and TRBJ2-5, with 10 nucleotides matching TRBD1. The CDR3 is 14 amino acids. The germline gives CDR1 MNHNS, CDR2 SASEGT. V lost 9 bases, J lost 5 bases, and 9 bases stayed unmatched. The DNA for the CDR3 is TGTGCCAGTAAAAGACAGGGGGCGTGGGAGACCCAGTACTTC. This translates into CASKRQGAWETQYF.

There are a few counts of this clonotype. The chain recombines TRBV7-9 with TRBJ1-1, with D perhaps matching TRBD1 (5 bases). The V gene's germline CDR1 is SEHNR and CDR2 FQNEAQ (reference sequence). V was pared by 5 bases and J by 5 bases, with 21 bases between. The CDR3 spans 16 residues. DNA of the CDR3: TGTGCCAGCAGCCGCCTTACGGGGGGTTTGTATACTGAAGCTTTCTTT. This sequence encodes CASSRLTGGLYTEAFF.

Notes on this clonotype: Since a much larger clone is just one base distant, this may be a read error. The V gene is TRBV4-2, the J gene TRBJ2-2; TRBD1 matches 8 bases. CDR1 is LGHNA and CDR2 is YNFKEQ in the germline V gene. CDR3 length: 16 residues. The CDR3 DNA follows: TGTGCCAGCAGCCAACGTGCAGGGGGCAACACCGAGGAGCTGTTTTTT. It specifies CASSQRAGGNTEELFF.

The CDR3 DNA reads TGTGCCAGCAGGCAGAGCTTTTATAGCAATCAGCCCCAGCATTTT. Translation gives CASRQSFYSNQPQHF. The chain recombines TRBV6-1 with TRBJ1-5; no reliable D call. In germline, CDR1 is MNHNS, CDR2 SASEGT. Trimming shortened V by 6 bases and J by 0 bases, and 12 bases separated the two germline ends. The CDR3 is made up of 15 amino acids.